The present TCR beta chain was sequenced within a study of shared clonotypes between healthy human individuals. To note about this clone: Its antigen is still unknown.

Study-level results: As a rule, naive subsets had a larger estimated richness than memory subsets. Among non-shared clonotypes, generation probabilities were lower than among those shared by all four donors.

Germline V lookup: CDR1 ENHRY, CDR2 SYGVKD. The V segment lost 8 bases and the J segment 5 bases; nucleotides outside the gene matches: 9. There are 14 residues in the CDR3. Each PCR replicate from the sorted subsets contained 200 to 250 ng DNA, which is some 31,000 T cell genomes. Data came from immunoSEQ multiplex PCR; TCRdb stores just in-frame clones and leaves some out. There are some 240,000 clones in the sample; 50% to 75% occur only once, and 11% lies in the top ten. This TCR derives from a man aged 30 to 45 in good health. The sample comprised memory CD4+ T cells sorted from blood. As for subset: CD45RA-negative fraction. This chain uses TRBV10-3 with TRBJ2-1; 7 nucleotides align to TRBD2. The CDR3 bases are TGTGCCATCCAACCAGGGACTACTCACAATGAGCAGTTCTTC. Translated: CAIQPGTTHNEQFF.